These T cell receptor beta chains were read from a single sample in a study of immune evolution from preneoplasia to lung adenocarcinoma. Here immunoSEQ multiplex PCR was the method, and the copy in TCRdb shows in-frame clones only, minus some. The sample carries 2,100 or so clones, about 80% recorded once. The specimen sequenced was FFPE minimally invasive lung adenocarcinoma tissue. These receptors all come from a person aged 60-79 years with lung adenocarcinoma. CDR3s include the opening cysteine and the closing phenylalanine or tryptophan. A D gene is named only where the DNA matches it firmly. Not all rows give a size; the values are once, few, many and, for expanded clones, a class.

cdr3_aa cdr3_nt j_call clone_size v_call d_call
CASSFGGLYSNQPQHF TGTGCCAGCAGCTTCGGGGGGCTATATAGCAATCAGCCCCAGCATTTT TRBJ1-5 . TRBV5-6 .
CASSLGSYNEQFF TGCGCCAGCAGCTTGGGTAGCTACAATGAGCAGTTCTTC TRBJ2-1 once TRBV5-1 .
CASNSPSGTGSNSNQPQHF TGTGCCAGCAATAGCCCCTCGGGGACAGGAAGCAATAGCAATCAGCCCCAGCATTTT TRBJ1-5 few TRBV28 TRBD1
CAISDPLQGRGAEAFF TGTGCCATCAGTGACCCTCTACAGGGGCGGGGGGCTGAAGCTTTCTTT TRBJ1-1 . TRBV10-3 TRBD1
CASSPGQGGKTNEKLFF TGTGCCAGCTCACCGGGACAGGGAGGCAAAACTAATGAAAAACTGTTTTTT TRBJ1-4 . TRBV18 TRBD1
CAWRGQAGNTIYF TGTGCCTGGAGAGGACAGGCTGGAAACACCATATATTTT TRBJ1-3 . TRBV30 TRBD1
CSVGTEANYGYTF TGCAGCGTGGGGACAGAAGCTAACTATGGCTACACCTTC TRBJ1-2 once TRBV29-1 TRBD1
CASSPYGWVAGGTDTQYF TGTGCCAGCAGCCCTTATGGGTGGGTCGCGGGGGGCACAGATACGCAGTATTTT TRBJ2-3 . TRBV7-6 TRBD2
CASSRDRGLTEAFF TGTGCTAGCAGCCGGGACAGGGGACTTACTGAAGCTTTCTTT TRBJ1-1 few TRBV7-7 TRBD1
CASSYDRGNYGYTF TGTGCCAGCAGTTACGACAGGGGGAACTATGGCTACACCTTC TRBJ1-2 . TRBV6-5 TRBD1
CASSLDRFYTF TGTGCCAGCAGCTTGGACAGATTCTACACCTTC TRBJ1-2 . TRBV5-5 .
CASSLERGGGTDTQYF TGCGCCAGCAGCTTGGAGCGGGGGGGCGGCACAGATACGCAGTATTTT TRBJ2-3 . TRBV5-1 TRBD2
CASSLQGVPETQYF TGTGCCAGCAGTCTACAGGGGGTCCCAGAGACCCAGTACTTC TRBJ2-5 . TRBV5-6 TRBD1
CASSPQRSSYNEQFF TGTGCCAGCTCACCACAGCGGAGCTCCTACAATGAGCAGTTCTTC TRBJ2-1 . TRBV18 .
CASSALTPSSYNEQFF TGTGCCAGCAGCGCCCTGACACCGAGCTCCTACAATGAGCAGTTCTTC TRBJ2-1 . TRBV7-9 .
CASSYSQGNTIYF TGTGCCAGCAGTTACTCGCAAGGAAACACCATATATTTT TRBJ1-3 few TRBV6-5 .
CASSELCGGPGYTF TGCGCCAGCAGTGAGCTATGCGGGGGTCCTGGCTACACCTTC TRBJ1-2 . TRBV10-1 .
CASSFGTGGNQPQHF TGTGCCAGCAGCTTTGGGACAGGAGGGAATCAGCCCCAGCATTTT TRBJ1-5 once TRBV7-9 TRBD1
CASSLAGVGETQYF TGCGCCAGCAGCTTGGCAGGGGTGGGGGAGACCCAGTACTTC TRBJ2-5 . TRBV5-1 .
CASSSSGDVGSGYTF TGCGCCAGCAGCAGTTCAGGAGATGTCGGTAGTGGCTACACCTTC TRBJ1-2 . TRBV5-1 .
CASSPRKGLGNTEAFF TGTGCCAGCAGCCCTCGGAAGGGTTTAGGGAACACTGAAGCTTTCTTT TRBJ1-1 . TRBV16 .
CASSFLAGELFF TGTGCCAGCAGCTTTCTTGCCGGGGAGCTGTTTTTT TRBJ2-2 once TRBV5-6 .
CATQGNNQPQHF TGTGCCACACAGGGGAACAATCAGCCCCAGCATTTT TRBJ1-5 . TRBV7-9 TRBD1
CASSLVGVPYGYTF TGTGCCAGCAGCTTAGTAGGGGTTCCCTATGGCTACACCTTC TRBJ1-2 . TRBV7-8 .
CASSPDSWETQYF TGTGCCAGCAGTCCGGACAGTTGGGAGACCCAGTACTTC TRBJ2-5 . TRBV28 .
CASRRQGSAEQYF TGTGCCAGTAGAAGACAGGGATCTGCCGAGCAGTACTTC TRBJ2-7 . TRBV19 TRBD1
CASNRRDQETQYF TGTGCCAGCAACCGCAGGGACCAAGAGACCCAGTACTTC TRBJ2-5 once TRBV2 .
CSVEEGEDYGYTF TGCAGCGTTGAAGAAGGAGAGGACTATGGCTACACCTTC TRBJ1-2 . TRBV29-1 .
CASSVAAGVTGELFF TGTGCCAGCAGCGTAGCAGCGGGCGTTACCGGGGAGCTGTTTTTT TRBJ2-2 once TRBV9 .
CAISDPRAQETQYF TGTGCCATCAGTGATCCCCGGGCCCAAGAGACCCAGTACTTC TRBJ2-5 . TRBV10-3 .
CAIPDPNEAFF TGTGCCATTCCTGACCCGAACGAAGCTTTCTTT TRBJ1-1 . TRBV2 .
CASSFNVRTSTDTQYF TGCGCCAGCAGCTTTAATGTTAGGACGAGCACAGATACGCAGTATTTT TRBJ2-3 few TRBV5-1 .
CASSFAGAPYNSPLHF TGTGCCAGCAGTTTCGCAGGGGCTCCTTATAATTCACCCCTCCACTTT TRBJ1-6 . TRBV27 .
CASSPRGTGRNTIYF TGTGCCAGCAGTCCCCGTGGGACAGGCCGAAACACCATATATTTT TRBJ1-3 . TRBV28 TRBD1
CASSPGTAYYGYTF TGTGCCAGCAGTCCCGGGACGGCTTACTATGGCTACACCTTC TRBJ1-2 few TRBV28 .
CASSLPGDQGPTEAFF TGTGCCAGCAGTTTACCTGGGGACCAAGGGCCCACTGAAGCTTTCTTT TRBJ1-1 . TRBV28 .
CASSHGLAGGYNEQFF TGTGCCAGCAGCCATGGACTAGCGGGGGGCTACAATGAGCAGTTCTTC TRBJ2-1 once TRBV4-2 TRBD2
CASSPGWGGKNIQYF TGTGCCAGCAGCCCCGGATGGGGCGGCAAAAACATTCAGTACTTC TRBJ2-4 . TRBV5-6 .
CASSQGGDTQYF TGTGCCAGCAGTCAGGGGGGGGATACGCAGTATTTT TRBJ2-3 . TRBV28 .
CASSLEATRGYTF TGCGCCAGCAGCTTGGAAGCCACAAGGGGCTACACCTTC TRBJ1-2 . TRBV5-1 .
CASSESSSGGAKQFF TGTGCCAGCAGTGAGAGTTCTAGCGGGGGGGCCAAGCAGTTCTTC TRBJ2-1 . TRBV6-1 TRBD2